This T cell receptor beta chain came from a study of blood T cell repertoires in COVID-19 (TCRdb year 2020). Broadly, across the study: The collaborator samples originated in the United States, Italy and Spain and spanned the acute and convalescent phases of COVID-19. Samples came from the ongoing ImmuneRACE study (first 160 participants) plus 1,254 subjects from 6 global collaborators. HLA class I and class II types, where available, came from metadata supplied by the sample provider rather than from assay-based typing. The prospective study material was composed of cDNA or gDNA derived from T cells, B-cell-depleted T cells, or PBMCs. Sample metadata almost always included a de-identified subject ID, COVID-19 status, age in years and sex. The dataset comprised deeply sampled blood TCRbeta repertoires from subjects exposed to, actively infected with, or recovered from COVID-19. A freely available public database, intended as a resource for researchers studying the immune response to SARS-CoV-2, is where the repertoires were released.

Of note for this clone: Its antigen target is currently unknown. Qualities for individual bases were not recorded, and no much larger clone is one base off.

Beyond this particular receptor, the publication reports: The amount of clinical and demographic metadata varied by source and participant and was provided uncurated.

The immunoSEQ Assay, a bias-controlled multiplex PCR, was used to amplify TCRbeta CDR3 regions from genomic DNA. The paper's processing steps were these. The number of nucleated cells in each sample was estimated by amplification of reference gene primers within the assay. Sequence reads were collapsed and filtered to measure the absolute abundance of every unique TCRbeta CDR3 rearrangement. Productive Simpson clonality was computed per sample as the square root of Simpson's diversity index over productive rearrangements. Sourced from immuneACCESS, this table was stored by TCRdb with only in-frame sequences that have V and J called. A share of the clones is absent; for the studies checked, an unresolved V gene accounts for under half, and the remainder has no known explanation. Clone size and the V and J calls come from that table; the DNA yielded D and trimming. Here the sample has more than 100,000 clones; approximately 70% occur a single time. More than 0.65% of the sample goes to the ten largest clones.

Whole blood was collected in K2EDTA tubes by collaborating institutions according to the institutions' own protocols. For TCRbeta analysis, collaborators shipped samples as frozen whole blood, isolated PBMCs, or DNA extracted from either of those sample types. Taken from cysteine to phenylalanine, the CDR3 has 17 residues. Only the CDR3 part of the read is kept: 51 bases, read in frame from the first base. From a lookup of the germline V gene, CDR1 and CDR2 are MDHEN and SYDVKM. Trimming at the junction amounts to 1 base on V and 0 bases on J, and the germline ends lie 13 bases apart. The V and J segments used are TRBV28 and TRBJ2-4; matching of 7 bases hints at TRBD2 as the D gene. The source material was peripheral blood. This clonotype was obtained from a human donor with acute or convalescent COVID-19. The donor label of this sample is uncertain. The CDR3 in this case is CASSLSGEGLAKNIQYF. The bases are TGTGCCAGCAGTTTATCAGGGGAGGGGTTAGCCAAAAACATTCAGTACTTC.